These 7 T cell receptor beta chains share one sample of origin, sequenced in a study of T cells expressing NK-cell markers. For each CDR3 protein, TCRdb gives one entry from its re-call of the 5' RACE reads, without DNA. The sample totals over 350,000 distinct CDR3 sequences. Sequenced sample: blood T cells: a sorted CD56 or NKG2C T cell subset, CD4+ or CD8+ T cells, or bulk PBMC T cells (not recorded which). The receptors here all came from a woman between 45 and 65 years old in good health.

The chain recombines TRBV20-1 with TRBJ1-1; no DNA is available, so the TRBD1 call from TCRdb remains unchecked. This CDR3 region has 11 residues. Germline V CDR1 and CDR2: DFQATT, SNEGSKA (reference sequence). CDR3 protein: CSAWGQKEAFF.

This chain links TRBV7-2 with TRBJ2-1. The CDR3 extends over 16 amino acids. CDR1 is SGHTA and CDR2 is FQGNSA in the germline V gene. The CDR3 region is CASSLETVSSYNEQFF. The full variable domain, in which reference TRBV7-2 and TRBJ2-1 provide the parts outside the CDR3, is GAGVSQSPSNKVTEKGKDVELRCDPISGHTALYWYRQSLGQGLEFLIYFQGNSAPDKSGLPSDRFSAERTGGSVSTLTIQRTQQEDSAVYLCASSLETVSSYNEQFFGPGTRLTVL.

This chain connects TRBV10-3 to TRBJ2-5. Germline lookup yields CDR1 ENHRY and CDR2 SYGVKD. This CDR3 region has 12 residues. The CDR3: CAISESRETQYF.

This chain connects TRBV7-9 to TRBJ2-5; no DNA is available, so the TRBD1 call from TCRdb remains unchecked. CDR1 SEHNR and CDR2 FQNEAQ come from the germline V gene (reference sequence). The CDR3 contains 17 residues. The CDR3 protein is CASSLASPGQGWETQYF.

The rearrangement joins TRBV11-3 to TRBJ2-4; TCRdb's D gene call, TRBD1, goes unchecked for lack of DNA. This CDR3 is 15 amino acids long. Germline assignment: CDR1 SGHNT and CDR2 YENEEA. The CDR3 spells CASSSTGSSKNIQYF.

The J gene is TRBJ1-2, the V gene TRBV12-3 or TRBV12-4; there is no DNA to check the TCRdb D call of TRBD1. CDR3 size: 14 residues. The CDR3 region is CASSLAMTGAGYTF.

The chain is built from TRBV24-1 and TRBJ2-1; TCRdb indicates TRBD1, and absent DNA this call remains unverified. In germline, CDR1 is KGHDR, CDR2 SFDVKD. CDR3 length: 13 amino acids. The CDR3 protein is CATSDPSTGEQFF.